The clone carrying this T cell receptor (beta chain) occurred a few times. Its antigen is currently unknown. TCRdb used MiXCR to reprocess the 5' RACE reads, holding one entry per CDR3 protein. The sample includes hundreds of thousands of distinct CDR3 sequences, around 20% seen only once; the top ten take more than 8%. Germline values: CDR1 ENHRY, CDR2 SYGVKD. The CDR3 has 15 residues. The V gene end was trimmed by 4 bases and the J gene end by 1 base; junction bases not matched to a gene: 7. The data belong to a study of T-cell memory formation after mild COVID-19. At the level of the study: Largely, TCR clusters stayed within a single donor. Overall study findings and caveats: Second-wave clones that peaked on day 37 lacked confirmed SARS-CoV-2 specificity.

The chain recombines TRBV10-3 with TRBJ2-7, with 7 bases aligning to TRBD2. This receptor was taken from an adult woman who had mild COVID-19 (a few samples of this study predate the infection). Cell type and time point are not known. Sequencing was done on a sample of PBMCs or a T cell subset sorted from them (not recorded which). In DNA form, the CDR3 reads TGTGCCATCAGTGGAGAAGCGGGGCCTTCCTACGAGCAGTACTTC. Protein: CAISGEAGPSYEQYF.